The clone carrying this T cell receptor beta chain was counted only a few times. V dropped 0 bases and J dropped 7; count of bases not matched to a gene: 15. The CDR3 is 18 amino acids. CDR1 and CDR2 (germline): LNHDA, SQIVND (reference sequence). The record originates from a study of CD8+ T cells in alopecia areata. Overall study: Severity of treated patients was scored by affected scalp percentage.

Treatment meaning: oral pan-JAK inhibitor, 5-10 mg twice daily. Sorting separated CD4+ and CD8+ T cells out of PBMCs. Following RNA extraction, reverse transcription yielded cDNA that acted as the sequencing template. The repertoire was sequenced with immunoSEQ multiplex PCR; TCRdb's copy has only in-frame clones and lacks some. The table includes roughly 98,000 clones, 61% detected once. This sequence was found in a human donor with alopecia areata. The specimen comprised CD8+ T cells sorted from blood, sampled at week 4, from a patient treated with tofacitinib. This chain uses TRBV19 with TRBJ2-1, with TRBD1 matching over 7 bases. The CDR3 here is CASSIDNNRGPSRNEQFF. The CDR3 DNA sequence: TGTGCCAGTAGTATAGATAATAACAGGGGCCCCTCTAGGAATGAGCAGTTCTTC. The full variable domain, with the rest looked up from reference TRBV19 and TRBJ2-1, is DGGITQSPKYLFRKEGQNVTLSCEQNLNHDAMYWYRQDPGQGLRLIYYSQIVNDFQKGDIAEGYSVSREKKESFPLTVTSAQKNPTAFYLCASSIDNNRGPSRNEQFFGPGTRLTVL.